This T cell receptor (beta chain) was captured in a study of cytomegalovirus exposure and HLA in healthy donors. Study outcomes and limitations: 87-base-pair reads could not separate some V segments, including TRBV6-2 and TRBV6-3.

At the time of sampling, donors were nominally healthy, though unrecorded immune exposures were likely. The primer mix had 60 Vbeta and 13 Jbeta primers. As originally analysed: It was a later analysis that counted 83 million or so unique TCR beta chains, of which some 9.9 million were shared. Sequencing used immunoSEQ multiplex PCR; TCRdb keeps in-frame clones, though not all of them. V, J and clone size are those of that table, while D and trimming were read from the DNA. Found here are about 190,000 clones, roughly 80% of them singletons; the top ten hold 1.5% to 2%. Note on this clone: Its matching antigen is unknown.

The germline gives CDR1 MNHEY, CDR2 SMNVEV (reference sequence). After removal of 1 base from V and 0 bases from J, the junction contained 3 bases not matched to a gene. This CDR3 comprises 17 residues. The material sequenced was PBMCs. The chain employs TRBV27 and TRBJ2-7; TRBD2 matches at 13 bases. The source is a woman between 18 and 30 years old in good health and CMV-seronegative. CDR3 in amino acids: CASSLYGTSGISYEQYF. In DNA form, the CDR3 reads TGTGCCAGCAGTTTATATGGGACTAGCGGGATCTCCTACGAGCAGTACTTC.